Shown below are 6 T cell receptor beta chains from a single sample sequenced in a study of CD8+CD57+ T cells in acquired aplastic anemia. Flow cytometry had shown expanded CD8+CD57+ cells in the patients chosen for sequencing. Genomic DNA was employed as the template in profiling TCR beta VDJ and CDR3. TCRdb recomputed calls from the reads with MiXCR, one row per CDR3 protein. The data show roughly 160,000 distinct CDR3 sequences, 70% to 75% seen once. The sequencing input was sorted CD4+, CD8+, or CD8+CD57+ T cells (not recorded which) from PBMCs. These receptors were collected from a human donor with aplastic anemia.

The genes are TRBV29-1 and TRBJ1-2, with D hard to call. CDR1 SQVTM and CDR2 ANQGSEA come from the germline V gene. The CDR3 extends over 14 amino acids. V lost 0 bases and J 2 bases, leaving 10 bases between the germline ends. The CDR3 here is CSVEDQEGNYGYTF. The DNA for the CDR3 is TGCAGCGTTGAAGATCAAGAGGGCAACTATGGCTACACCTTC.

The rearrangement links TRBV20-1 to TRBJ2-7, with D perhaps TRBD1 (6 bases). The germline V gene encodes CDR1 DFQATT and CDR2 SNEGSKA (reference sequence). The CDR3 covers 15 residues. The V end was cut by 2 bases, the J end by 0 bases, with 14 bases between. This chain's CDR3 is CSARSPRDTSYEQYF. The CDR3 DNA reads TGCAGTGCTAGATCGCCCCGGGACACCTCCTACGAGCAGTACTTC.

This clonotype was seen only a few times. The chain is built from TRBV10-3 and TRBJ2-3; D gene unclear. V was cut by 3 bases and J by 7 bases, with 11 bases left in between. Per the germline V gene, CDR1 is ENHRY and CDR2 is SYGVKD. This CDR3 has 13 amino acids. CDR3 protein: CAISEGQANTQYF. The CDR3 nucleotides read TGTGCCATCAGTGAAGGGCAAGCTAATACGCAGTATTTT.

J is TRBJ2-1 and V is TRBV29-1; D perhaps matches TRBD2 (6 bases). The V end lost 3 bases, the J end lost 9 bases, and 15 bases lay between the germline ends. Germline CDR1 is SQVTM and CDR2 is ANQGSEA. CDR3 length: 13 residues. The CDR3 reads CSVESWGVGEQFF. Written as DNA, the CDR3 is TGCAGCGTTGAGAGCTGGGGGGTCGGTGAGCAGTTCTTC.

Ten or more counts support this clonotype. This chain connects TRBV6-4 to TRBJ2-1; TRBD1 aligns across 10 bases. Germline V gene sequence: CDR1 MRHNA, CDR2 SNTAGT. Trimming cost V 4 bases and J 6 bases; bases outside gene matches: 0. The CDR3 covers 13 residues. The DNA for the CDR3 is TGTGCCAGCAGTGGGACAGGGGGCAATGAGCAGTTCTTC. Amino acid sequence: CASSGTGGNEQFF.

The rearrangement joins TRBV2 to TRBJ2-1; D is uncertain. V was trimmed by 3 bases and J by 8 bases, leaving 5 bases between them. This CDR3 has 11 residues. The V gene's germline CDR1 is SNHLY and CDR2 FYNNEI. CDR3 sequence (DNA): TGTGCCAGCAGTGATCGGGATGAGCAGTTCTTC. Translated, it gives CASSDRDEQFF. Full variable domain (remainder filled in from reference TRBV2 and TRBJ2-1): EPEVTQTPSHQVTQMGQEVILRCVPISNHLYFYWYRQILGQKVEFLVSFYNNEISEKSEIFDDQFSVERPDGSNFTLKIRSTKLEDSAMYFCASSDRDEQFFGPGTRLTVL.